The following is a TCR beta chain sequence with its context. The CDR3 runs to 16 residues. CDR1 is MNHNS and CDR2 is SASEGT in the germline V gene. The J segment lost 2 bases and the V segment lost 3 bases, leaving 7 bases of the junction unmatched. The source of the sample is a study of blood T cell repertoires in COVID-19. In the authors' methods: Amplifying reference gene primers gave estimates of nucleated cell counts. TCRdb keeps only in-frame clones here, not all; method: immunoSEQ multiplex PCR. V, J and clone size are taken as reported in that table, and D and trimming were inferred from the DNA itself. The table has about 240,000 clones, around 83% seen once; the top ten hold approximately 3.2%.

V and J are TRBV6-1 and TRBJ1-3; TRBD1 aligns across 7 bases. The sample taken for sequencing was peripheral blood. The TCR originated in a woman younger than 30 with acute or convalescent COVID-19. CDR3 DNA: TGTGCCAGCAGTGATACCCTCGACAGGGCTGGAAACACCATATATTTT. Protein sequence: CASSDTLDRAGNTIYF.